The source of this T cell receptor delta chain is a study of gamma-delta T cells after stem cell transplantation (dated by TCRdb to the mid-2010s). V is trimmed back by 3 bases and J by 0 bases, and the junction contains 9 bases that no gene match accounts for. Taken from cysteine to phenylalanine, the CDR3 has 17 residues. Only the CDR3 portion is preserved as DNA: 51 bases, with reading frame beginning at the first base. Per the germline V gene, GEAIGNYY is the CDR1 and EKD is the CDR2. The library was prepared using RT-PCR. TCRdb names Illumina MiSeq as the instrument used. For TCRdb, the public reads were processed anew by CATT, and duplicate DNA sequences were folded into one row. Present in this sample are 9,000 to 13,000 delta-chain clones, 1.3% of which were seen just once. Around a tenth of the sample goes to the ten largest clones. As regards this clone: Its antigen target is currently unknown. For this DNA, TCRdb reports the protein of a much larger clone, which diverges at residue 7, most likely from a read error; the protein presented here is translated directly from the DNA.

The TCR sequence derives from a human donor. It is not recorded whose cells these are; they may come from a transplant donor. The chain was built from TRDV2 and TRDJ1; the junction holds 10 bases that match TRDD3. The specimen sequenced was gamma-delta T cells. Here the CDR3 is given as CACDSVLTGGYTDKLIF. The DNA sequence reads TGTGCCTGTGACTCGGTCCTTACTGGGGGATACACCGATAAACTCATCTTT.